What follows are 10 T cell receptor beta chains derived from one specimen sequenced in a study of OX40 agonist ivuxolimab in advanced cancers. Some clones are missing from TCRdb's copy, which holds only in-frame ones; the method was immunoSEQ multiplex PCR. Among some 91,000 clones listed, 70% to 90% were seen once. Sequenced here: CD4+ or CD8+ T cells sorted from blood, sampled in a trial of the OX40 agonist ivuxolimab. The receptors here all came from an adult with an advanced solid tumor such as melanoma, head and neck, liver or kidney cancer.

The chain employs TRBV9 and TRBJ2-3; a possible D gene is TRBD2 (5 bases). CDR1 is SGDLS, CDR2 YYNGEE, per germline. There are 16 residues in the CDR3. The V and J ends lost 4 bases and 2 bases respectively, with 17 bases between them. Written as DNA, the CDR3 is TGTGCCAGCAGCTTGCTGGACGGGGATTTCACAGATACGCAGTATTTT. Translated: CASSLLDGDFTDTQYF.

This chain connects TRBV25-1 to TRBJ2-7, with TRBD1 matching over 8 bases. Germline trimming cut 7 bases from V and 4 bases from J; bases unmatched to any gene: 9. The CDR3 length is 14 residues. Germline V gene data show CDR1 as MGHDK and CDR2 as SYGVNS. DNA for the CDR3: TGTGCCAGCAATAGGGCAGGGGGCGGGTACGAGCAGTACTTC. Translated, it gives CASNRAGGGYEQYF.

The V call is TRBV19, the J call TRBJ1-1; D perhaps matches TRBD1 (5 bases). From germline, CDR1 is LNHDA and CDR2 SQIVND (reference sequence). The V end was cut by 6 bases, the J end by 0 bases, with 17 bases between. The CDR3 is made up of 16 amino acids. The CDR3 spells CASRESGRAMNTEAFF. Written as DNA, the CDR3 is TGTGCCAGTAGAGAAAGTGGCAGGGCAATGAACACTGAAGCTTTCTTT.

The chain employs TRBV19 and TRBJ1-5; D might be TRBD1 (6 bases). Deletions cut 7 bases from V and 0 bases from J, with 16 bases between. CDR1 is LNHDA and CDR2 is SQIVND in the germline V gene (reference sequence). CDR3 length: 16 residues. This chain's CDR3 is CASTMGQGNSNQPQHF. The CDR3 bases are TGTGCCAGTACCATGGGACAAGGAAATAGCAATCAGCCCCAGCATTTT.

V is TRBV10-1 and J is TRBJ2-2, with TRBD2 matching over 8 bases. The V and J ends lost 4 bases and 6 bases, in that order; junction bases with no gene match: 4. The length of the CDR3 is 14 residues. Germline V gives CDR1 WNHNN, CDR2 SYGVQD (reference sequence). CDR3 nucleotide sequence: TGCGCCAGCAGTGGCCTAGCGGGTGCCGGGGAGCTGTTTTTT. Translated, it gives CASSGLAGAGELFF.

The V gene is TRBV5-1, the J gene TRBJ2-3; TRBD2 matches at 13 bases. The CDR3 runs to 16 residues. In germline, CDR1 is SGHRS, CDR2 YFSETQ. V trimming: 4 bases; J trimming: 2 bases; junction bases outside the gene matches: 4. As DNA, the CDR3 is TGCGCCAGCAGCACGGGACTAGCGGGGTTCACAGATACGCAGTATTTT. Residues: CASSTGLAGFTDTQYF.

The chain employs TRBV10-2 and TRBJ1-4, with D possibly being TRBD1 (6 bases). V lost 0 bases to trimming and J lost 8 bases, with 16 bases between them. From germline, CDR1 is WSHSY and CDR2 SAAADI. The CDR3 totals 16 residues. The CDR3 DNA sequence: TGCGCCAGCAGTGAGTCGTTGGGGGGCGGCGGGGAAAAACTGTTTTTT. Its protein is CASSESLGGGGEKLFF.

This chain's CDR3 is CASSMMGSNQPQHF. The CDR3, as DNA: TGTGCCAGTAGTATGATGGGGAGCAATCAGCCCCAGCATTTT. The V call is TRBV19, the J call TRBJ1-5; D unresolved. The length of the CDR3 is 14 residues. The germline V gene has CDR1 LNHDA and CDR2 SQIVND (reference sequence). V was shortened by 3 bases and J by 1 base, with 7 bases between the two germline ends. The full variable domain, completed using reference TRBV19 and TRBJ1-5, is DGGITQSPKYLFRKEGQNVTLSCEQNLNHDAMYWYRQDPGQGLRLIYYSQIVNDFQKGDIAEGYSVSREKKESFPLTVTSAQKNPTAFYLCASSMMGSNQPQHFGDGTRLSIL.

The V and J genes are TRBV5-4 and TRBJ2-5, with D perhaps TRBD1 or TRBD2 (5 bases each). V lost 5 bases, J lost 5 bases, and 22 bases lay in between. The CDR3 totals 16 residues. CDR1 and CDR2 (germline): SGHNT, YYREEE (reference sequence). The CDR3 spells CASSPTGTERRETQYF. In DNA, the CDR3 is TGTGCCAGCAGTCCTACCGGGACCGAACGTCGGGAGACCCAGTACTTC.

There are a few counts of this clone. J is TRBJ1-1 and V is TRBV7-6; 7 nucleotides match TRBD1. Germline V gene sequence: CDR1 SGHVS, CDR2 FNYEAQ. With V trimmed by 6 bases and J by 0 bases, 4 bases remained unmatched. The CDR3 loop spans 14 amino acids. CDR3 DNA: TGTGCCAGCAGTGGGGACAGCTTGAACACTGAAGCTTTCTTT. It translates to CASSGDSLNTEAFF.